This T cell receptor (beta chain) was sequenced during a study of identical twins. General study results and limits: Possibly, invariant MAIT and iNKT cells partly confounded zero-insertion analyses. While abundant cord blood beta clonotypes carried fewer insertions, memory repertoires showed no such pattern.

Of note for this clonotype: What it binds is not known.

Trimming cost V 3 bases and J 8 bases, with 26 bases left between them. This CDR3 spans 17 amino acids. The germline V gene encodes CDR1 SGHRS and CDR2 YFSETQ. MiXCR, applied by TCRdb to the 5' RACE reads, yields one record per CDR3 protein. The sample records 240,000 or so distinct CDR3 sequences, about 13% being singletons. A further study also used this sample, focusing on yellow fever vaccine responses in identical twins. This second study notes: Convergence reportedly seemed to mark part of the twins' vaccine T cell response, with personalization marking the rest.

The sequence was obtained from a woman between 18 and 30 years old in good health. This sequence joins TRBV5-1 and TRBJ1-1, with D tentatively TRBD1 (6 bases). The sequencing sample was made of memory (CD45RO+) T cells sorted from blood. The CDR3: CASSSGLTQGKKREAFF. CDR3 nucleotide sequence: TGCGCCAGCAGCTCCGGATTGACACAGGGAAAAAAACGAGAAGCTTTCTTT. The whole variable domain, remainder taken from reference TRBV5-1 and TRBJ1-1, is KAGVTQTPRYLIKTRGQQVTLSCSPISGHRSVSWYQQTPGQGLQFLFEYFSETQRNKGNFPGRFSGRQFSNSRSEMNVSTLELGDSALYLCASSSGLTQGKKREAFFGQGTRLTVV.